This is a list of T cell receptor beta chains from one sample in a study of T cells after yellow fever vaccination. TCRdb reprocessed the 5' RACE reads via MiXCR and lists one record per CDR3 protein. The data show under 95,000 distinct CDR3 sequences, more than 5.5% seen once. The input for sequencing was CD8+ T cells sorted from PBMCs, taken approximately 11 days after the first yellow fever vaccination. These receptor sequences come from a man between 18 and 35 years old who received the YFV17D yellow fever vaccine. Each CDR3 is given with its conserved first and last residue. Clone size is given for some rows only: seen once, a few or many times, or a class if the clone is expanded.

j_call v_call clone_size cdr3_aa
TRBJ2-5 TRBV5-5 few CASSLVGRGIETQYF
TRBJ2-3 TRBV7-9 many CASSLVSQVGDTQYF
TRBJ2-1 TRBV11-2 many CASSLAGGPSNEQFF
TRBJ2-1 TRBV7-9 NA CASSYGVEQFF
TRBJ2-3 TRBV5-6 few CASSLGTGSLTDTQYF
TRBJ1-4 TRBV25-1 few CASRKLALGANEKLFF
TRBJ2-3 TRBV29-1 many CSVDPKTDTQYF
TRBJ1-3 TRBV27 many CASSRYGYSGNTIYF
TRBJ1-1 TRBV7-9 many CASSSPTRGMTEAFF
TRBJ2-5 TRBV29-1 many CSVEDGRGAWETQYF
TRBJ1-6 TRBV4-1 NA CASSHVGQTNSPLHF
TRBJ2-1 TRBV6-1 NA CASSLGLANEQFF
TRBJ2-5 TRBV7-9 NA CASSSGQNPETQYF